This TCR beta chain originates from a study of cytomegalovirus exposure and HLA in healthy donors. Across the whole study: In an early release, HLA-typed donors contributed tens of millions of unique TCR sequences.

The primer mix had 60 Vbeta and 13 Jbeta primers. The repertoire was sequenced with immunoSEQ multiplex PCR; TCRdb's copy has only in-frame clones and lacks some. The data show roughly 150,000 clones, roughly 80% seen once. Findings and limits, study-wide: Among the most significant clusters, several appeared linked to common viral pathogens in a later analysis. When analyzed later, a missense DCLRE1C variant was found to be linked to TCR beta V- and J-gene trimming.

This clone was seen more than once but under ten times. What it recognizes is unknown. V was clipped by 0 bases and J by 5 bases, with 13 bases between them. CDR1 is MNHNY, CDR2 SVGAGI, per germline (reference sequence). The CDR3 is 15 amino acids. The sequenced material came from PBMCs. The rearrangement uses TRBV6-6 and TRBJ2-5, with TRBD2 as a possible D gene (5 bases). The receptor was derived from a male donor in good health and CMV-seronegative. The CDR3 region has the DNA TGTGCCAGCAGTTACTCTACGCTACCGGGGGAGACCCAGTACTTC. This gives the protein CASSYSTLPGETQYF.